The entry below describes one T cell receptor beta chain. This CDR3 comprises 13 residues. CDR1 is SEHNR and CDR2 is FQNEAQ in the germline V gene (reference sequence). Trimming took 5 bases from V and 4 from J; bases not matched to a gene: 4. The sample belongs to a study of blood T cell repertoires in COVID-19. The overall study: The United States, Italy and Spain supplied acute and convalescent COVID-19 samples. PBMCs, B-cell-depleted T cells, or T cells provided the cDNA or gDNA that made up the material.

In the authors' workflow: Amplifying reference gene primers gave estimates of nucleated cell counts. This table comes from immunoSEQ multiplex PCR, and its TCRdb copy is limited to in-frame clones, with some not included. D and trimming come from the DNA, and the V and J calls and clone size come from that table. In the table there are about 200,000 clones, around 86% of which are singletons. The chain carries TRBV7-9 and TRBJ1-1; 7 nucleotides align to TRBD1. This receptor was obtained from a middle-aged man with acute or convalescent COVID-19. The sequenced sample consisted of peripheral blood. CDR3: CASSRQGGTEAFF. The DNA for the CDR3 is TGTGCCAGCAGCCGACAGGGTGGCACTGAAGCTTTCTTT.